The clone carrying this TCR beta chain was counted once. Its antigen remains unidentified. J was trimmed by 0 bases and V by 6 bases; bases with no gene match: 6. CDR1 and CDR2 (germline): LGHNA, YSLEER. This CDR3 region has 15 residues. The sample is drawn from a study of cytomegalovirus exposure and HLA in healthy donors. TCRdb's table, derived via immunoSEQ multiplex PCR, lists solely in-frame clones and lacks some. Among 260,000 or so clones listed, about 92% were seen once. The study drew the donors from its approximately 110-subject validation cohort, separate from the approximately 700-subject first cohort. General study points: Usually a TCR sequence was rare, but some public TCRs were found in many donors. Within the 100 to 150 validation repertoires, first-cohort TCR clusters tended to co-occur, according to a later analysis. In vitro assays verified that a few CMV-associated chains recognized CMV antigens specifically.

This clonotype was sampled from a woman aged 25 to 45 in good health and CMV-seronegative. Specimen: PBMCs. This chain joins TRBV4-3 and TRBJ1-1, with 8 bases lining up with TRBD1. The CDR3, as DNA: TGCGCCAGCAGTTATACAGGGGGTCTGAACACTGAAGCTTTCTTT. It specifies CASSYTGGLNTEAFF.